This is a list of T cell receptor beta chains from one sample in a study of kidney transplant recipient with SARS-CoV-2 infection. Via MiXCR, TCRdb re-called the reads, giving one row per CDR3 protein. There are about 250,000 distinct CDR3 sequences in the sample; 25% to 30% occur only once, and roughly 7% lies in the top ten. The sequencing here drew on a blood sample, taken at baseline and between days 110 and 120 from a kidney transplant recipient. Source of these receptors: a male patient between 25 and 39 years old who had COVID-19 and was a kidney transplant recipient. Some of the T cells may derive from the graft donor. CDR3s include the opening cysteine and the closing phenylalanine or tryptophan.

V	J	length	CDR3
TRBV5-6	TRBJ2-2	11	CATGGPGELFF
TRBV19	TRBJ2-6	17	CASRSSRGGRVSNVLTF
TRBV7-5	TRBJ1-2	19	CISVPEWCREVGKTYGYTF
TRBV3-1	TRBJ2-5	17	CASSIVSPISFSETQYF
TRBV30	TRBJ2-1	12	CAWSLFDNEQFF
TRBV2	TRBJ1-3	16	CASSEATGTSGNTIYF
TRBV3-1	TRBJ2-2	18	CASSVAYPISGLTGELFF
TRBV20-1	TRBJ1-2	16	CSARRKLFRKTYGYTF
TRBV6-4	TRBJ1-4	13	CASSPLLGEKLFF
TRBV5-1	TRBJ2-7	13	CASSSTGEQEQYF